What follows are 15 T cell receptor beta chains derived from one specimen sequenced in a study of human T cells and chemical hapten exposure. MiXCR, applied by TCRdb to the RACE reads, yields one record per CDR3 protein. This sample has 300,000 to 450,000 distinct CDR3 sequences; nearly 5% occur once, and the top ten carry over 2%. The time point is: patch test 1, 2 weeks after DPC sensitization. This sample's treatment: therapeutic diphenylcyclopropenone sensitization with weekly scalp DPC. Sequences were derived from whole blood, sampled in connection with sensitization to the hapten diphenylcyclopropenone (DPC). Every receptor here comes from a woman aged 45-59 years with alopecia areata. Some clones in this sample may be carry-over from other donors' samples.

At least ten counts were recorded for this clonotype. V and J are TRBV6-5 and TRBJ1-3; D remains ambiguous. The CDR3 has 15 residues. CDR1 MNHEY and CDR2 SVGAGI come from the germline V gene. V was trimmed by 6 bases and J by 0 bases, leaving 12 bases between them. The CDR3 sequence: CASRNGGFSGNTIYF. The DNA for the CDR3 is TGTGCCAGCAGAAATGGAGGATTCTCTGGAAACACCATATATTTT.

The CDR3 nucleotides are TGTGCCAGTAGTTCGTACATGGGGGGTATACAGGGAAGGTATGAGCAGTTCTTC. Translated: CASSSYMGGIQGRYEQFF. The rearrangement uses TRBV19 and TRBJ2-1; perhaps D is TRBD1 or TRBD2 (6 bases each). V was shortened by 5 bases and J by 8 bases, with 28 bases between the two germline ends. The CDR3 is made up of 18 amino acids. Per germline, CDR1 LNHDA and CDR2 SQIVND (reference sequence).

This clonotype has ten or more counts. The chain couples TRBV7-2 to TRBJ2-1, with TRBD2 matching 9 bases. Germline CDR1 is SGHTA and CDR2 is FQGNSA. V was pared by 4 bases and J by 5 bases, with 6 bases of the junction left unmatched. The CDR3 spans 15 residues. The DNA for the CDR3 is TGTGCCAGCAGCTCACCGGGACTAGCTGACAATGAGCAGTTCTTC. Amino acid sequence: CASSSPGLADNEQFF.

The gene calls are TRBV6-2 or TRBV6-3 and TRBJ2-7; the D is unclear. Germline lookup yields CDR1 MNHEY and CDR2 SVGEGT. Deletions cut 8 bases from V and 3 bases from J, with 14 bases between. The CDR3 is 13 amino acids. CDR3 sequence reads: CASQLPPDYEQYF. The CDR3 nucleotides read TGTGCCAGCCAGTTACCCCCGGACTACGAGCAGTACTTC.

The rearrangement joins TRBV20-1 to TRBJ1-5, with TRBD1 as a possible D gene (6 bases). V was pared by 4 bases and J by 1 base, with 17 bases between. The CDR3 covers 16 residues. Germline V gene sequence: CDR1 DFQATT, CDR2 SNEGSKA (reference sequence). The CDR3, as DNA: TGCAGTGCTACCCTAGGGGCCAGGGGAAGCAATCAGCCCCAGCATTTT. Translation gives CSATLGARGSNQPQHF.

This clonotype was seen many times. This sequence joins TRBV5-1 and TRBJ1-1, with D perhaps matching TRBD1 (6 bases). In germline, CDR1 is SGHRS, CDR2 YFSETQ. Trimming took 3 bases from V and 4 from J, leaving 13 bases between them. The CDR3 has 14 residues. The CDR3 nucleotides are TGCGCCAGCAGCTACACCAGGGGTGGCACTGAAGCTTTCTTT. This translates into CASSYTRGGTEAFF.

About this clonotype itself: This sequence may be a read error, since a much larger clone differs from it by one base. The chain joins TRBV12-3 or TRBV12-4 to TRBJ1-1; D remains unclear. The CDR3 contains 14 residues. V dropped 4 bases and J dropped 3 bases, with 12 bases sitting between them. The CDR3 DNA reads as TGTGCCAGCAGTTCCTCCCCAGAGTACACTGAAGCTTTCTTT. It codes for CASSSSPEYTEAFF.

There are many counts of this clonotype. The chain has TRBV6-6 and TRBJ1-4; TRBD1 might be the D (6 bases). This CDR3 region has 12 residues. Germline V gives CDR1 MNHNY, CDR2 SVGAGI (reference sequence). CDR3 loop: CSSGVTNEKLFF. CDR3 bases: TGTTCTTCAGGGGTTACTAATGAAAAACTGTTTTTT.

The chain joins TRBV29-1 to TRBJ2-1; D possibly corresponds to TRBD2 (5 bases). The CDR3 extends over 13 amino acids. Per the germline V gene, CDR1 is SQVTM and CDR2 is ANQGSEA. V was trimmed by 6 bases and J by 4 bases, leaving 13 bases between them. CDR3 coding DNA: TGCAGCGTCGTTATAGGACTGTACAATGAGCAGTTCTTC. It is translated as CSVVIGLYNEQFF.

This clonotype was counted ten times or more. The chain links TRBV6-1 to TRBJ1-1, with unresolved D. The CDR3 covers 10 residues. V lost 6 bases, J lost 7 bases, and 6 bases lay in between. Looked up from germline, CDR1 is MNHNS and CDR2 is SASEGT. CDR3 sequence: CASRTNEAFF. CDR3 DNA sequence: TGTGCCAGCAGGACGAATGAAGCTTTCTTT.

Many counts were recorded for this clonotype. The chain couples TRBV27 to TRBJ1-2; D is ambiguous. Germline V gene data show CDR1 as MNHEY and CDR2 as SMNVEV (reference sequence). Trimming shortened V by 3 bases and J by 9 bases, and 20 bases separated the two germline ends. This CDR3 comprises 15 residues. CDR3 DNA sequence: TGTGCCAGCAGTTTGGACTCTACCCTTCGAGGGAGCTACACCTTC. It yields the protein CASSLDSTLRGSYTF.

This clonotype has a count of ten or more. The rearrangement joins TRBV5-1 to TRBJ2-5; D assignment may be TRBD1 or TRBD2 (5 bases each). Germline assignment: CDR1 SGHRS and CDR2 YFSETQ. V was trimmed by 0 bases and J by 2 bases, leaving 8 bases between them. The CDR3 covers 14 residues. In nucleotides, the CDR3 is TGCGCCAGCAGCTTGGCGGGACCACAAGAGACCCAGTACTTC. Encoded protein: CASSLAGPQETQYF.

This clonotype appeared many times. The CDR3 coding sequence is TGTGCCAGCAGCCAAGAAGCACCAGCGGGGGGGCGGGAGACCCAGTACTTC. It encodes CASSQEAPAGGRETQYF. The V and J genes are TRBV3-1 and TRBJ2-5; 10 bases fit TRBD2. V lost 0 bases and J lost 5; bases outside the gene matches: 9. Germline loops: CDR1 LGHDT, CDR2 YNNKEL (reference sequence). This CDR3 comprises 17 residues.

This clonotype came up a few times. The genes are TRBV29-1 and TRBJ2-3; 8 nucleotides align to TRBD1. Germline-derived CDR1 and CDR2 are SQVTM and ANQGSEA. Trimming removed 0 bases from V and 10 bases from J; junction bases left unmatched: 9. The CDR3 totals 14 residues. The DNA for the CDR3 is TGCAGCGTTGAAGAAACCGGGACAGGTATTGCGCAGTATTTT. Its protein product is CSVEETGTGIAQYF.

The CDR3 region is CASSFRVAGEVADTQYF. CDR3 DNA: TGTGCCAGCAGCTTCCGAGTAGCGGGAGAGGTTGCAGATACGCAGTATTTT. The gene calls are TRBV7-2 and TRBJ2-3, with 9 bases identical to TRBD2. This CDR3 is 17 amino acids long. Per germline, CDR1 SGHTA and CDR2 FQGNSA. V was clipped by 3 bases and J by 4 bases; unmatched bases: 11.